This T cell receptor (beta chain) derives from a study of CD8+CD57+ T cells in acquired aplastic anemia (dated by TCRdb to 2017 to 2018). Regarding the study in general: A mean of roughly 3.2 ug of DNA, ranging from roughly 0.2 to 30 ug, was extracted from sorted CD4+ and CD8+ cells. An average of approximately 9.8 million reads for CD4+ cells and 12 million or so reads for CD8+ cells was obtained from healthy donor samples. Broader findings and caveats from the paper: No significant difference in CD8+ Simpson's diversity was found between patients and healthy controls (P=0.060). Approximately 31 CD8+ CDR3 sequences were found in both patients and controls but appeared to be highly expressed in patients and within the immunodominant clones of the patients.

TCR beta VDJ combination and CDR3 sequence profiling used genomic DNA as the template. TCR repertoire sequencing was run on an Illumina HiSeq 2000. The paper's processing steps were these. Repertoires were assessed using TRBV/TRBJ rearrangement plots, CDR3 size and DJ length profiles, and Simpson's diversity index. The immunodominant clone was defined as the most abundant DNA sequence in deep sequencing data. CDR3 amino acid sequences were checked for sharing between subjects and were compared against published repertoires and the VDJdb database. TCRdb applied fastp at Q25 and MiXCR to the public reads, then kept only in-frame beta chains. Records with the same CDR3 protein are collapsed into one entry carrying the most frequent genes and DNA. TCRdb, rather than the study authors, made the V and J calls. Here the sample has some 190,000 distinct CDR3 sequences; just over 45% occur a single time. Under 3% of the sample is in the top ten clones.

From V the trimming removes 0 bases and from J it removes 4 bases, while the gene matches leave 4 bases of the junction unaccounted for. The germline V gene provides CDR1 SGHRS and CDR2 YFSETQ. The CDR3 spans 16 residues, from the cysteine through the phenylalanine. The entry retains the CDR3 DNA only, 48 bases that are in frame from base 1. In this study, sorted CD4+ and CD8+ T cells from the blood of healthy subjects and of severe aplastic anemia patients had their TCR repertoires deep-sequenced. Ficoll-Paque density gradient centrifugation was used to isolate peripheral blood mononuclear cells. Before DNA was extracted, CD4+ and CD8+ T cells were sorted using either FACS or magnetic beads. On this clonotype: Its antigen is not yet known. Base qualities are not provided; no much larger clone lies one nucleotide away.

Input material: sorted CD4+, CD8+, or CD8+CD57+ T cells (not recorded which) from PBMCs. This sequence originates from a human donor in good health. The sequence is built from TRBV5-1 and TRBJ2-7; TRBD2 fits 13 bases in the junction. In nucleotide form, the sequence is TGCGCCAGCAGCTTGGCCGCGACTAGCGGGAGGTACGAGCAGTACTTC. Translated, it gives CASSLAATSGRYEQYF.